Each of the 9 T cell receptor beta chains below was sequenced from the same sample in a study of CD8+ T cells in alopecia areata. Reverse transcription of extracted RNA yielded cDNA, which provided the sequencing template. The protocol was immunoSEQ multiplex PCR, while the TCRdb copy is restricted to in-frame clones and leaves out a portion. The sample has fewer than 150,000 clones; 58% are singletons. Described treatment: oral pan-JAK inhibitor, 5-10 mg twice daily. Material: CD8+ T cells sorted from blood, obtained at week 4, from a patient treated with tofacitinib. The origin of the receptors is a human donor with alopecia areata.

The chain recombines TRBV30 with TRBJ1-2; TRBD1 matches at 7 bases. The CDR3 extends over 14 amino acids. The V gene end was trimmed by 0 bases and the J gene end by 6 bases; junction bases not matched to a gene: 7. The germline V gene encodes CDR1 GTSNPN and CDR2 SVGIG (reference sequence). The CDR3: CAWSVLEGADGYTF. CDR3 DNA: TGTGCCTGGAGTGTACTCGAGGGGGCGGATGGCTACACCTTC.

This clone has a handful of counts. The chain carries TRBV7-2 and TRBJ2-3; tentative D call: TRBD2 (6 bases). Germline CDR1 SGHTA, CDR2 FQGNSA. CDR3 length equals 18 residues. V was pared by 2 bases and J by 0 bases, with 18 bases between. As DNA, the CDR3 is TGTGCCAGCAGCTTAACGCGGGACTTCCCATCTAGCACAGATACGCAGTATTTT. It specifies CASSLTRDFPSSTDTQYF.

This clone has a single count. This chain joins TRBV29-1 and TRBJ2-7; D might be TRBD2 (6 bases). The germline V gene has CDR1 SQVTM and CDR2 ANQGSEA. This CDR3 is built from 13 residues. The germline V and J ends were trimmed by 5 bases and 3 bases, with 14 bases remaining between them. CDR3 amino acids: CSVSRRGHYEQYF. CDR3 DNA sequence: TGCAGCGTTTCTAGGCGGGGCCACTACGAGCAGTACTTC.

This clone was observed a few times. The chain carries TRBV27 and TRBJ2-7; D possibly corresponds to TRBD1 (6 bases). V lost 5 bases to trimming and J lost 3 bases, with 11 bases between them. Germline V lookup: CDR1 MNHEY, CDR2 SMNVEV (reference sequence). The CDR3 contains 13 residues. CDR3 coding DNA: TGTGCCAGCAGTGTCGGACAGTACTACGAGCAGTACTTC. Amino acid sequence: CASSVGQYYEQYF.

The chain joins TRBV29-1 to TRBJ1-2; unclear D gene. The V gene lost 6 bases and the J gene lost 2 bases, with 13 bases spanning the gap. Looked up from germline, CDR1 is SQVTM and CDR2 is ANQGSEA. CDR3 length: 13 residues. In DNA form, the CDR3 reads TGCAGCGTCCGAAGCGGCGGGAACTATGGCTACACCTTC. Protein product: CSVRSGGNYGYTF.

The rearrangement joins TRBV29-1 to TRBJ2-7, with D possibly being TRBD1 (6 bases). Germline V CDR1 and CDR2: SQVTM, ANQGSEA. CDR3 size: 13 residues. V lost 6 bases, J lost 2 bases, and 14 bases lay in between. The CDR3 spells CSVALQGAYEQYF. The CDR3 nucleotides read TGCAGCGTCGCCTTACAGGGCGCCTACGAGCAGTACTTC.

This clone was detected only a few times. The genes are TRBV6-5 and TRBJ2-5; D gene uncertain. In germline, CDR1 is MNHEY, CDR2 SVGAGI. The CDR3 is made up of 14 amino acids. Trimming stripped 5 bases from V and 3 bases from J, with 13 bases between. The CDR3 here is CASSRWTAEETQYF. In DNA form, the CDR3 reads TGTGCCAGCAGTCGGTGGACCGCGGAAGAGACCCAGTACTTC.

The CDR3 region is CASSPPIHNEQFF. CDR3 DNA: TGCGCCAGCAGCCCCCCTATCCACAATGAGCAGTTCTTC. The chain recombines TRBV5-1 with TRBJ2-1, with unresolved D. V was shortened by 4 bases and J by 5 bases, with 10 bases between the two germline ends. Germline-derived CDR1 and CDR2 are SGHRS and YFSETQ. The CDR3 extends over 13 amino acids. Full variable domain (remainder filled in from reference TRBV5-1 and TRBJ2-1): KAGVTQTPRYLIKTRGQQVTLSCSPISGHRSVSWYQQTPGQGLQFLFEYFSETQRNKGNFPGRFSGRQFSNSRSEMNVSTLELGDSALYLCASSPPIHNEQFFGPGTRLTVL.

The J gene is TRBJ2-7, the V gene TRBV7-9, with 7 bases aligning to TRBD1. This CDR3 has 14 residues. Germline CDR1 reads SEHNR; CDR2 reads FQNEAQ (reference sequence). The junction had 2 bases not matched to a gene; V was cut back by 0 bases and J by 3 bases. Here the CDR3 reads CASSLAGDSYEQYF. CDR3 DNA: TGTGCCAGCAGCTTAGCCGGGGACAGCTACGAGCAGTACTTC.